The 3 T cell receptor beta chains given below trace back to one sample, sequenced in a study of T cell responses to AZD1222 COVID-19 vaccine. Using immunoSEQ multiplex PCR, the repertoire was profiled, and TCRdb retains in-frame clones only, with some absent. Seen here are 90,000 to 150,000 clones, roughly 85% observed once, and the top ten hold about 9.8%. The input for sequencing was peripheral blood, taken on day 0 of AZD1222 vaccination. Receptor source: an adult in good health.

J is TRBJ1-3 and V is TRBV15; D gene unclear. CDR1 LNHNV and CDR2 YYDKDF come from the germline V gene (reference sequence). The CDR3 extends over 15 amino acids. With 0 bases removed from V and 0 bases from J, the gap between germline ends came to 6 bases. CDR3 amino acids: CATSRDRTSGNTIYF. In DNA form, the CDR3 reads TGTGCCACCAGCAGAGATCGTACCTCTGGAAACACCATATATTTT.

The chain couples TRBV5-1 to TRBJ1-1, with 12 bases lining up with TRBD1. V lost 3 bases and J lost 0; bases outside the gene matches: 12. The CDR3 consists of 19 residues. Germline assignment: CDR1 SGHRS and CDR2 YFSETQ. For the CDR3, the DNA is TGCGCCAGCAGCTGGAACCTCGGGACAGGGGGCGGGATGAACACTGAAGCTTTCTTT. Translating gives CASSWNLGTGGGMNTEAFF.

The rearrangement joins TRBV2 to TRBJ1-2, with no clear D. Germline CDR1 and CDR2: SNHLY and FYNNEI. The CDR3 sequence is 12 residues long. V lost 4 bases and J lost 1, with 4 bases in between. The CDR3: CASSGGNYGYTF. CDR3 nucleotides: TGTGCCAGCAGTGGGGGTAACTATGGCTACACCTTC.